This note documents a single TCR beta chain sequence. The authors' processing: Nucleated cell number was recorded as an estimate derived from reference gene primer amplification. Sequencing was performed with immunoSEQ multiplex PCR; in TCRdb, only in-frame clones are kept and a portion is missing. The V and J calls and clone size are taken from that table; D and trimming were inferred from the DNA. Counted here are some 120,000 clones, 82% occurring once; the ten biggest clones make up roughly 8.2%. V dropped 5 bases and J dropped 2 bases, with 13 bases sitting between them. This CDR3 is 14 amino acids long. CDR1 is SGHNT and CDR2 is YYREEE in the germline V gene (reference sequence). This entry comes from a study of blood T cell repertoires in COVID-19. Study-level background: The study drew acute and convalescent COVID-19 samples from the United States, Italy and Spain. The cDNA or gDNA used as material had been derived from T cells, B-cell-depleted T cells, or PBMCs.

V is TRBV5-4 and J is TRBJ2-5, with D possibly being TRBD1 (5 bases). Input material: peripheral blood. This TCR was recovered from an older man with acute or convalescent COVID-19. The CDR3: CASRPVPGQETQYF. CDR3 sequence (DNA): TGTGCCAGCAGACCAGTCCCAGGGCAAGAGACCCAGTACTTC. The full variable domain, with the rest looked up from reference TRBV5-4 and TRBJ2-5, is ETGVTQSPTHLIKTRGQQVTLRCSSQSGHNTVSWYQQALGQGPQFIFQYYREEENGRGNFPPRFSGLQFPNYSSELNVNALELDDSALYLCASRPVPGQETQYFGPGTRLLVL.